The 22 T cell receptor beta chains given below trace back to one sample, sequenced in a study of T-cell memory formation after mild COVID-19. TCRdb passed the 5' RACE reads through MiXCR, listing each CDR3 protein once. Found here are fewer than 150,000 distinct CDR3 sequences, more than 13% of them singletons; the top ten hold less than 30%. The sequenced sample consisted of PBMCs or a T cell subset sorted from them (not recorded which). All receptors come from an adult woman who had mild COVID-19 (a few samples of this study predate the infection). Cell type and time point are not known.

The CDR3 bases are TGTGCCAGCAGCTCCACACCCGGGACAGGGGAGAATGAGCAGTTCTTC. This codes for CASSSTPGTGENEQFF. The chain employs TRBV7-9 and TRBJ2-1, with 10 bases identical to TRBD1. CDR3 length: 16 amino acids. The trim removed 4 bases at V and 7 bases at J, leaving 10 bases unmatched. The germline CDR1 and CDR2 sequences are SEHNR and FQNEAQ (reference sequence).

This chain connects TRBV5-1 to TRBJ1-1, with 8 bases matching TRBD1. This CDR3 contains 14 residues. V dropped 4 bases and J dropped 5; count of bases not matched to a gene: 7. Per the germline V gene, CDR1 is SGHRS and CDR2 is YFSETQ. The CDR3 sequence is CASSLGQGMTEAFF. In DNA, the CDR3 is TGCGCCAGCAGCCTAGGACAGGGTATGACTGAAGCTTTCTTT. Together with reference TRBV5-1 and TRBJ1-1, the CDR3 gives the full variable domain: KAGVTQTPRYLIKTRGQQVTLSCSPISGHRSVSWYQQTPGQGLQFLFEYFSETQRNKGNFPGRFSGRQFSNSRSEMNVSTLELGDSALYLCASSLGQGMTEAFFGQGTRLTVV.

The V call is TRBV24-1, the J call TRBJ2-3, with TRBD1 matching over 7 bases. CDR1 KGHDR and CDR2 SFDVKD come from the germline V gene. V shed 0 bases, J shed 0 bases, and the junction held 2 bases outside the gene matches. The CDR3 sequence is 16 residues long. CDR3 in DNA: TGTGCCACCAGTGATTTGAGGGACAGCAGCACAGATACGCAGTATTTT. As protein: CATSDLRDSSTDTQYF.

In its sample, this clonotype was seen a few times. This chain links TRBV5-1 with TRBJ1-1; D might be TRBD1 (5 bases). Germline V gene data show CDR1 as SGHRS and CDR2 as YFSETQ. This CDR3 is built from 14 residues. Trimming shortened V by 1 base and J by 7 bases, and 14 bases separated the two germline ends. The CDR3 loop is CASSLFAQGSEAFF. CDR3 DNA: TGCGCCAGCAGCTTGTTTGCCCAGGGAAGTGAAGCTTTCTTT.

The V call is TRBV12-3 or TRBV12-4, the J call TRBJ2-7; the D gene is possibly TRBD2 (5 bases). V was cut by 6 bases and J by 5 bases, with 14 bases left in between. The CDR3 sequence is 13 residues long. CDR3 nucleotide sequence: TGTGCCAGCAGCTCCAACGGAGGCAACGAGCAGTACTTC. Its protein is CASSSNGGNEQYF.

The J gene is TRBJ1-1, the V gene TRBV27; weak D call: TRBD1 (5 bases). The CDR3 runs to 13 residues. Germline CDR1 is MNHEY and CDR2 is SMNVEV (reference sequence). Trimming pared 5 bases from V and 1 base from J, leaving 8 bases between. The CDR3 reads CASSTRENTEAFF. DNA for the CDR3: TGTGCCAGCAGTACCAGGGAGAACACTGAAGCTTTCTTT.

V and J are TRBV28 and TRBJ1-2; D is unclear. The CDR3 totals 14 residues. V lost 6 bases, J lost 3 bases, and 14 bases lay in between. The V gene's germline CDR1 is MDHEN and CDR2 SYDVKM. The CDR3 coding sequence is TGTGCCAGCAGCCCCCGGGAGCGAGACTATGGCTACACCTTC. Its translation: CASSPRERDYGYTF.

A few counts support this clonotype. V is TRBV7-9 and J is TRBJ2-3, with a weak D call TRBD1 (5 bases). Trimming pared 5 bases from V and 0 bases from J, leaving 12 bases between. CDR1 and CDR2 (germline): SEHNR, FQNEAQ (reference sequence). The CDR3 extends over 15 amino acids. CDR3 in amino acids: CASSQGTASTDTQYF. The CDR3 DNA follows: TGTGCCAGCAGCCAGGGAACAGCTAGCACAGATACGCAGTATTTT.

This clonotype was seen more than once but under ten times. V usage is TRBV7-9 and J usage is TRBJ2-5, with 7 bases identical to TRBD1. The junction had 7 bases not matched to a gene; V was cut back by 7 bases and J by 5 bases. The germline gives CDR1 SEHNR, CDR2 FQNEAQ (reference sequence). This CDR3 has 13 residues. CDR3: CASTLTGDETQYF. The DNA of the CDR3 is TGTGCCAGCACCCTAACAGGGGATGAGACCCAGTACTTC.

The rearrangement joins TRBV7-9 to TRBJ2-3; 12 bases are shared with TRBD2. The CDR3 has 16 residues. CDR1 SEHNR and CDR2 FQNEAQ come from the germline V gene (reference sequence). The J segment lost 5 bases and the V segment lost 6 bases, leaving 9 bases of the junction unmatched. The CDR3, as DNA: TGTGCCAGCAGGAAACTAGCGGGGGGTGAGGAAGATACGCAGTATTTT. As protein: CASRKLAGGEEDTQYF.

This chain connects TRBV7-6 to TRBJ2-1; the D gene is possibly TRBD2 (5 bases). This CDR3 is 13 amino acids long. Germline V gene sequence: CDR1 SGHVS, CDR2 FNYEAQ. V lost 5 bases to trimming and J lost 9 bases, with 14 bases between them. CDR3 DNA: TGTGCCAGCAGCCCCCGGGAAATGCTTGAGCAGTTCTTC. Amino acid sequence: CASSPREMLEQFF.

This clonotype was counted a few times. CDR3 amino acids: CASSQRAGGSTDTQYF. The CDR3 coding sequence is TGCGCCAGCAGCCAAAGGGCCGGCGGGAGCACAGATACGCAGTATTTT. The chain links TRBV4-3 to TRBJ2-3, with D maybe TRBD2 (5 bases). V lost 2 bases, J lost 0 bases, and 12 bases lay in between. The germline V gene has CDR1 LGHNA and CDR2 YSLEER. The CDR3 is 16 residues long.

V and J are TRBV12-3 or TRBV12-4 and TRBJ1-1; tentatively, D is TRBD1 (5 bases). The CDR3 runs 12 residues. Trimming took off 6 bases at V and 6 bases at J, with 11 bases between the two ends. As DNA, the CDR3 is TGTGCCAGCAGGAGGGGATCTTCTGAAGCTTTCTTT. Amino acids: CASRRGSSEAFF.

This clonotype showed up just a few times. The V gene is TRBV29-1, the J gene TRBJ1-1, with D tentatively TRBD1 (6 bases). Germline CDR1 is SQVTM and CDR2 is ANQGSEA. The CDR3 runs to 12 residues. V lost 8 bases, J lost 4 bases, and 14 bases lay in between. CDR3 protein: CSHPGAGTEAFF. The CDR3 DNA sequence: TGCAGCCACCCGGGGGCGGGCACTGAAGCTTTCTTT.

J is TRBJ2-1 and V is TRBV5-1; 12 bases line up with TRBD2. V lost 4 bases and J lost 0; bases outside the gene matches: 11. Germline V gene data show CDR1 as SGHRS and CDR2 as YFSETQ. This CDR3 has 19 amino acids. Here the CDR3 DNA reads TGCGCCAGCAGCGGAGGGCTAGCGGGGGGGCCTAGCTCCTACAATGAGCAGTTCTTC. It specifies CASSGGLAGGPSSYNEQFF.

The chain is built from TRBV12-3 or TRBV12-4 and TRBJ2-3; 12 positions match TRBD2. The CDR3 totals 15 residues. The V segment lost 5 bases and the J segment 4 bases; nucleotides outside the gene matches: 4. CDR3 coding DNA: TGTGCCAGCAGTCCCACTAGCGGGGGGCCAGATACGCAGTATTTT. Translated: CASSPTSGGPDTQYF.

The rearrangement uses TRBV24-1 and TRBJ2-7; D perhaps matches TRBD2 (6 bases). Germline CDR1 is KGHDR and CDR2 is SFDVKD. This CDR3 region has 14 residues. V lost 4 bases and J 3 bases, leaving 12 bases between the germline ends. This chain's CDR3 is CATSERDGNYEQYF. CDR3 nucleotide sequence: TGTGCCACCAGTGAGCGGGACGGTAACTACGAGCAGTACTTC.

This clonotype appeared a few times. The rearrangement uses TRBV3-1 and TRBJ2-1; D is possibly TRBD1 (5 bases). The length of the CDR3 is 16 residues. Germline V lookup: CDR1 LGHDT, CDR2 YNNKEL (reference sequence). Trimming stripped 0 bases from V and 4 bases from J, with 13 bases between. The CDR3 spells CASSQDLGVWYNEQFF. As DNA, the CDR3 is TGTGCCAGCAGCCAAGATTTAGGGGTTTGGTACAATGAGCAGTTCTTC.

The chain couples TRBV29-1 to TRBJ2-4; D may be TRBD1 or TRBD2 (5 bases each). V lost 5 bases and J 0 bases, leaving 8 bases between the germline ends. From germline, CDR1 is SQVTM and CDR2 ANQGSEA. This CDR3 is built from 13 residues. CDR3 DNA: TGCAGCGTTTGGGACCCAGCCAAAAACATTCAGTACTTC. Translating gives CSVWDPAKNIQYF.

This clonotype was observed a few times. The chain combines TRBV12-3 or TRBV12-4 with TRBJ2-7; D might be TRBD2 (5 bases). V was trimmed by 5 bases and J by 2 bases, leaving 13 bases between them. The length of the CDR3 is 14 residues. DNA of the CDR3: TGTGCCAGCAGTAGTGAGGGCAGAGCCTACGAGCAGTACTTC. Its protein product is CASSSEGRAYEQYF.

This clonotype was recorded a few times. The chain employs TRBV6-5 and TRBJ2-7, with D perhaps TRBD1 or TRBD2 (5 bases each). Trimming cost V 6 bases and J 1 base, with 13 bases left between them. The CDR3 runs 14 residues. The germline V gene encodes CDR1 MNHEY and CDR2 SVGAGI. The DNA for the CDR3 is TGTGCCAGCAGCCCGGGGACGGATTCCTACGAGCAGTACTTC. This gives the protein CASSPGTDSYEQYF.

J is TRBJ2-1 and V is TRBV5-1, with TRBD2 matching 12 bases. V trimming: 0 bases; J trimming: 3 bases; junction bases outside the gene matches: 1. CDR3 length: 16 residues. Germline lookup yields CDR1 SGHRS and CDR2 YFSETQ. The CDR3 region is CASSLGGLAGYNEQFF. CDR3 DNA sequence: TGCGCCAGCAGCTTGGGGGGACTAGCGGGCTACAATGAGCAGTTCTTC. Looking up the rest from reference TRBV5-1 and TRBJ2-1 gives the full variable domain: KAGVTQTPRYLIKTRGQQVTLSCSPISGHRSVSWYQQTPGQGLQFLFEYFSETQRNKGNFPGRFSGRQFSNSRSEMNVSTLELGDSALYLCASSLGGLAGYNEQFFGPGTRLTVL.